One sample yielded the 22 T cell receptor beta chains listed below, sequenced in a study of cytomegalovirus exposure and HLA in healthy donors. With 60 Vbeta and 13 Jbeta primers, the PCR was carried out. Assay used: immunoSEQ multiplex PCR; TCRdb lists only in-frame clones, some missing. The sample is made up of fewer than 150,000 clones, and the top ten hold 2% of it. Sequenced material: PBMCs. These receptors were obtained from a woman aged 55-75 years in good health and CMV-seronegative.

The chain uses TRBV11-3 and TRBJ2-2, with TRBD1 matching 8 bases. V trimming: 5 bases; J trimming: 3 bases; junction bases outside the gene matches: 8. CDR1 and CDR2 (germline): SGHNT, YENEEA. CDR3 length: 16 residues. CDR3 sequence reads: CASSVRTGTDTGELFF. The CDR3 nucleotides are TGTGCCAGCAGCGTACGGACAGGGACGGACACCGGGGAGCTGTTTTTT. Variable domain in full (rest from reference TRBV11-3 and TRBJ2-2): EAGVVQSPRYKIIEKKQPVAFWCNPISGHNTLYWYLQNLGQGPELLIRYENEEAVDDSQLPKDRFSAERLKGVDSTLKIQPAELGDSAVYLCASSVRTGTDTGELFFGEGSRLTVL.

The chain links TRBV11-3 to TRBJ2-6; no firm D call. This CDR3 is 15 amino acids long. Trimming removed 2 bases at V and 4 bases at J, with 9 bases between. The germline gives CDR1 SGHNT, CDR2 YENEEA. CDR3 nucleotide sequence: TGTGCCAGCAGCTTACAGGAAGGCGGGGCCAACGTCCTGACTTTC. Its translation is CASSLQEGGANVLTF.

This chain joins TRBV7-9 and TRBJ2-3; 8 nucleotides match TRBD2. Trimming took 3 bases from V and 2 from J; bases not matched to a gene: 13. Germline V gene lookup returns CDR1 SEHNR and CDR2 FQNEAQ (reference sequence). CDR3 length: 18 amino acids. The CDR3 sequence: CASSFLKTSGGSTDTQYF. CDR3 nucleotide sequence: TGTGCCAGCAGCTTCCTAAAAACAAGCGGGGGTTCCACAGATACGCAGTATTTT.

The genes are TRBV11-2 and TRBJ2-3, with 9 bases fitting TRBD1. V trimming: 2 bases; J trimming: 7 bases; junction bases outside the gene matches: 13. Germline loops: CDR1 SGHAT, CDR2 FQNNGV. This CDR3 region has 17 residues. The CDR3 sequence is CASSLRRRGQGDNTQYF. The DNA for the CDR3 is TGTGCCAGCAGCTTACGGCGGAGGGGACAGGGTGACAATACGCAGTATTTT.

V usage is TRBV21-1 and J usage is TRBJ1-5; TRBD1, the table's D call, lacks a check against the DNA. TRBV21-1 is recorded as a pseudogene. CDR3 length: 17 amino acids. The CDR3 DNA reads as TGTGCCAGCAGCAAAACGGGACAGGGGGAGGACAATCAGCCCCAGCATTTT. It codes for CASSKTGQGEDNQPQHF.

The chain uses TRBV27 and TRBJ1-4; 10 bases match TRBD1. The V gene end was trimmed by 1 base and the J gene end by 5 bases; junction bases not matched to a gene: 10. CDR3 length: 18 amino acids. In germline, CDR1 is MNHEY, CDR2 SMNVEV (reference sequence). CDR3 loop: CASSLYGTGVGANEKLFF. Written as DNA, the CDR3 is TGTGCCAGCAGTTTATACGGGACAGGGGTCGGGGCAAATGAAAAACTGTTTTTT.

J is TRBJ2-2 and V is TRBV6-1; 7 bases line up with TRBD1. CDR1 is MNHNS, CDR2 SASEGT, per germline. The CDR3 sequence is 16 residues long. V shed 6 bases and J 4 bases; nucleotides not matched to a gene: 11. The CDR3 reads CASSEQGWTGTGELFF. The CDR3 DNA reads TGTGCCAGCAGCGAACAGGGGTGGACGGGCACCGGGGAGCTGTTTTTT.

The chain couples TRBV10-1 to TRBJ1-1, with a weak D call TRBD1 (6 bases). CDR3 length: 16 amino acids. CDR1 is WNHNN and CDR2 is SYGVQD in the germline V gene (reference sequence). The germline V and J ends were trimmed by 4 bases and 2 bases, with 17 bases remaining between them. The CDR3 nucleotides read TGCGCCAGCAGTGGTCCCCCGGGGGGCCAAAACACTGAAGCTTTCTTT. It codes for CASSGPPGGQNTEAFF.

The chain couples TRBV19 to TRBJ2-3, with 9 nucleotides matching TRBD1. The trim removed 4 bases at V and 1 base at J, leaving 9 bases unmatched. The CDR3 runs to 17 residues. The germline CDR1 and CDR2 sequences are LNHDA and SQIVND (reference sequence). The CDR3 DNA follows: TGTGCCAGTAGTACTAGCAGGCGGACAGGGGGCACAGATACGCAGTATTTT. Amino acid sequence: CASSTSRRTGGTDTQYF.

The rearrangement links TRBV7-9 to TRBJ2-1; D is unresolved. In germline, CDR1 is SEHNR, CDR2 FQNEAQ (reference sequence). Trimming cost V 5 bases and J 5 bases, with 16 bases left between them. The CDR3 is 15 amino acids. CDR3 in amino acids: CASSPSPRKNNEQFF. For the CDR3, the DNA is TGTGCCAGCAGCCCTTCTCCCAGAAAGAACAATGAGCAGTTCTTC.

This chain joins TRBV2 and TRBJ1-2; D is possibly TRBD1 (6 bases). V lost 6 bases to trimming and J lost 8 bases, with 16 bases between them. Per germline, CDR1 SNHLY and CDR2 FYNNEI. The CDR3 spans 13 residues. The DNA of the CDR3 is TGTGCCAGCAGCCCCAGGGGACCGGAAGGCTACACCTTC. It is translated as CASSPRGPEGYTF.

The chain joins TRBV4-1 to TRBJ1-1; D is possibly TRBD1 (5 bases). Germline assignment: CDR1 MGHRA and CDR2 YSYEKL. The CDR3 has 18 amino acids. V lost 4 bases, J lost 0 bases, and 21 bases lay in between. CDR3 coding DNA: TGCGCCAGCAGCCCGAGATCCTTCAGGGTACCGATGAACACTGAAGCTTTCTTT. Its translation is CASSPRSFRVPMNTEAFF.

This chain links TRBV5-1 with TRBJ2-5; TRBD2 matches at 12 bases. CDR3 length equals 14 residues. CDR1 and CDR2 from the germline V gene are SGHRS and YFSETQ. V lost 9 bases and J lost 5; bases outside the gene matches: 8. As DNA, the CDR3 is TGCGCCACCCGACTAGCGGGGGAGCGGGAGACCCAGTACTTC. Protein product: CATRLAGERETQYF.

The V and J genes are TRBV28 and TRBJ1-3, with 9 bases identical to TRBD1. This CDR3 is built from 17 residues. CDR1 and CDR2 (germline): MDHEN, SYDVKM. J gave up 7 bases and V 4 bases, and 14 bases lay outside the gene matches. CDR3 in DNA: TGTGCCAGCAGTTCAGGGACAGGGATAGGAGGGAGGAACACCATATATTTT. Amino acids: CASSSGTGIGGRNTIYF.

The chain links TRBV4-1 to TRBJ1-1; the match to TRBD1 covers 8 bases. This CDR3 spans 13 amino acids. Losses at the gene ends were 3 bases for V and 11 bases for J; bases not matched to a gene: 8. In germline, CDR1 is MGHRA, CDR2 YSYEKL. CDR3 sequence (DNA): TGCGCCAGCAGCCACGGACAGGGTTTAGATGCTTTCTTT. It encodes CASSHGQGLDAFF.

J is TRBJ2-3 and V is TRBV5-6, with D possibly being TRBD2 (5 bases). Trimming pared 6 bases from V and 2 bases from J, leaving 16 bases between. There are 15 residues in the CDR3. Germline CDR1 and CDR2: SGHDT and YYEEEE. CDR3: CASKKWADYTDTQYF. In DNA form, the CDR3 reads TGTGCCAGCAAAAAGTGGGCCGACTACACAGATACGCAGTATTTT.

The chain recombines TRBV19 with TRBJ2-1, with TRBD2 matching over 9 bases. Germline assignment: CDR1 LNHDA and CDR2 SQIVND (reference sequence). The CDR3 runs to 20 residues. The V and J ends lost 1 base and 0 bases, in that order; junction bases with no gene match: 13. CDR3 protein: CASSIGRRSGRFSSYNEQFF. Written as DNA, the CDR3 is TGTGCCAGTAGTATAGGGCGGCGGAGCGGGAGGTTTAGCTCCTACAATGAGCAGTTCTTC.

The chain carries TRBV28 and TRBJ1-2; 7 bases map to TRBD1. Germline V gene sequence: CDR1 MDHEN, CDR2 SYDVKM. V lost 6 bases and J lost 0; bases outside the gene matches: 7. CDR3 length: 15 amino acids. CDR3 protein: CASSTGQRSNYGYTF. CDR3 coding DNA: TGTGCCAGCAGCACGGGACAGCGATCTAACTATGGCTACACCTTC.

The chain links TRBV28 to TRBJ1-2; 9 nucleotides line up with TRBD1. Per the germline V gene, CDR1 is MDHEN and CDR2 is SYDVKM. Germline trimming cut 6 bases from V and 4 bases from J; bases unmatched to any gene: 15. This CDR3 region has 17 residues. The CDR3 region has the DNA TGTGCCAGCAGGATACCACCAGGGACAGGGTCCTTCTATGGCTACACCTTC. The encoded protein is CASRIPPGTGSFYGYTF.

The chain links TRBV28 to TRBJ2-7; 11 bases are a match to TRBD1. V was pared by 9 bases and J by 4 bases, with 2 bases of the junction left unmatched. CDR1 and CDR2 from the germline V gene are MDHEN and SYDVKM. The CDR3 has 12 residues. The CDR3 nucleotides read TGTGCCAGTTGGGACAGGGGGTACGAGCAGTACTTC. It encodes CASWDRGYEQYF.

The chain joins TRBV19 to TRBJ1-1, with 8 bases that match TRBD1. CDR1 is LNHDA and CDR2 is SQIVND in the germline V gene (reference sequence). This CDR3 comprises 15 residues. With V trimmed by 7 bases and J by 0 bases, 7 bases remained unmatched. CDR3 sequence: CASNTDRAMNTEAFF. CDR3 in DNA: TGTGCCAGTAACACGGACAGGGCCATGAACACTGAAGCTTTCTTT.

This chain connects TRBV6-6 to TRBJ1-1; D not resolved. V lost 5 bases and J lost 0, with 7 bases in between. The germline V gene encodes CDR1 MNHNY and CDR2 SVGAGI (reference sequence). CDR3 length: 13 amino acids. This CDR3 reads CASSPRMNTEAFF. CDR3 DNA: TGTGCCAGCAGTCCTCGTATGAACACTGAAGCTTTCTTT.